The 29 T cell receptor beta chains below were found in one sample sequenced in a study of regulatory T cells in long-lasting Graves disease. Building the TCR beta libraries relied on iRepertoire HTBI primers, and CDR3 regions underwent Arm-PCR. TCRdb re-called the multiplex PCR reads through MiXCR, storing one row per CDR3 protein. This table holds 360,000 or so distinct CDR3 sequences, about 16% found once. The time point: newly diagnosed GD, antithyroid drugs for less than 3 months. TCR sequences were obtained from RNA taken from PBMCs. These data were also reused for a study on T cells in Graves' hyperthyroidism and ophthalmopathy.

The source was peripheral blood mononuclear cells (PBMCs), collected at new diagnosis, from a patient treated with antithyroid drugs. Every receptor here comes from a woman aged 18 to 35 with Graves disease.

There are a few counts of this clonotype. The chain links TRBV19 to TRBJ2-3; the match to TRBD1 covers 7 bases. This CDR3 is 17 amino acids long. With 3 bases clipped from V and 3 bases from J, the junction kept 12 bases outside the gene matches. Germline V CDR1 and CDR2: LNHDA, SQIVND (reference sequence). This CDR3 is CASSIIRPQGVTDTQYF. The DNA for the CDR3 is TGTGCCAGTAGTATTATACGACCCCAGGGGGTGACAGATACGCAGTATTTT. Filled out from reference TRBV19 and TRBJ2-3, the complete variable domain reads DGGITQSPKYLFRKEGQNVTLSCEQNLNHDAMYWYRQDPGQGLRLIYYSQIVNDFQKGDIAEGYSVSREKKESFPLTVTSAQKNPTAFYLCASSIIRPQGVTDTQYFGPGTRLTVL.

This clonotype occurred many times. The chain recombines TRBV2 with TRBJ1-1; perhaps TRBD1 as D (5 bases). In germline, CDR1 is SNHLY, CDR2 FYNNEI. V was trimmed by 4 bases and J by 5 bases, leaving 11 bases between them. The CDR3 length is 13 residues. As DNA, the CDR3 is TGTGCCAGCAGTGGGGGACGGGGTACTGAAGCTTTCTTT. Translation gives CASSGGRGTEAFF.

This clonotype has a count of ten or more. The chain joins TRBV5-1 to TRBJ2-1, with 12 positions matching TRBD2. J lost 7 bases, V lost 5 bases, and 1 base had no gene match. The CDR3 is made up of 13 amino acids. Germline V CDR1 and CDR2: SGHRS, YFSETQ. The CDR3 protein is CASRLAGGNEQFF. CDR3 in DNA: TGCGCCAGCAGACTAGCGGGGGGAAATGAGCAGTTCTTC.

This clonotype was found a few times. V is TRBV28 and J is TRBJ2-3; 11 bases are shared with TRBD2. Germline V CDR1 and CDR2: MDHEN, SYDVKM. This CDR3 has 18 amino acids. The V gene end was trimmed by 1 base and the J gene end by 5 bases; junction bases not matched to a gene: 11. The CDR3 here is CASSLSSVAGGPGDTQYF. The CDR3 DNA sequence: TGTGCCAGCAGTTTATCCTCGGTAGCGGGAGGGCCTGGAGATACGCAGTATTTT. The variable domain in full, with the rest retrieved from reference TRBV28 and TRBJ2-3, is DVKVTQSSRYLVKRTGEKVFLECVQDMDHENMFWYRQDPGLGLRLIYFSYDVKMKEKGDIPEGYSVSREKKERFSLILESASTNQTSMYLCASSLSSVAGGPGDTQYFGPGTRLTVL.

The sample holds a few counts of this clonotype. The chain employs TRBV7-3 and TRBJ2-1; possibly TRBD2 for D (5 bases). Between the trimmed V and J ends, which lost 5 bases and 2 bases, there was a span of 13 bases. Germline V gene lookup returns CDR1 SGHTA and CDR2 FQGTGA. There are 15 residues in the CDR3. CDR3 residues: CASSPSGLTYNEQFF. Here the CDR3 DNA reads TGTGCCAGCAGCCCCTCCGGACTGACCTACAATGAGCAGTTCTTC.

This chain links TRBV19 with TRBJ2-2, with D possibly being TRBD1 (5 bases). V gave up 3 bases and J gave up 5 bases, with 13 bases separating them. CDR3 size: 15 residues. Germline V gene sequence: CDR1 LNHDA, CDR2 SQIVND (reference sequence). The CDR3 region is CASSIRAGNTGELFF. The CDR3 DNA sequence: TGTGCCAGTAGTATTCGAGCAGGGAATACCGGGGAGCTGTTTTTT.

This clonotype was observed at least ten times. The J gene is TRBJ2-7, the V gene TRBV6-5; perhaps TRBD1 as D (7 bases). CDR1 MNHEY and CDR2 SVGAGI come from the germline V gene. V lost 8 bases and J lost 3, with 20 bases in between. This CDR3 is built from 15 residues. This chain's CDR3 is CASRSAGGTVYEQYF. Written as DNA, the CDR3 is TGTGCCAGCCGTTCGGCCGGCGGGACAGTCTACGAGCAGTACTTC.

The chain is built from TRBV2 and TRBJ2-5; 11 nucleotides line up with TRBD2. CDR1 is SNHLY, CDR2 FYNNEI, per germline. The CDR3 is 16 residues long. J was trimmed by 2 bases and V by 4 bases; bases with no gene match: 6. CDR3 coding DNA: TGTGCCAGCAGTGCCACCGGGACTAGCGGACAAGAGACCCAGTACTTC. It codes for CASSATGTSGQETQYF. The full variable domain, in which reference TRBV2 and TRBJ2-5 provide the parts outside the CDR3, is EPEVTQTPSHQVTQMGQEVILRCVPISNHLYFYWYRQILGQKVEFLVSFYNNEISEKSEIFDDQFSVERPDGSNFTLKIRSTKLEDSAMYFCASSATGTSGQETQYFGPGTRLLVL.

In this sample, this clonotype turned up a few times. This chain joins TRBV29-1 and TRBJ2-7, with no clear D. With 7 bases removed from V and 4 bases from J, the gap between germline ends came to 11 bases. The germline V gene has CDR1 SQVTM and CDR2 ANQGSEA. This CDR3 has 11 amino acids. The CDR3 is CSGSWAYEQYF. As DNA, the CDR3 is TGCAGCGGCTCCTGGGCGTACGAGCAGTACTTC.

As DNA, the CDR3 is TGTGCCAGCAGTCTTTACTCCCCCGGGACAGCGACCGGGGAGCTGTTTTTT. This codes for CASSLYSPGTATGELFF. The chain carries TRBV27 and TRBJ2-2; 7 bases fit TRBD1. The CDR3 is made up of 17 amino acids. After removal of 5 bases from V and 5 bases from J, the junction contained 14 bases not matched to a gene. The V gene's germline CDR1 is MNHEY and CDR2 SMNVEV (reference sequence).

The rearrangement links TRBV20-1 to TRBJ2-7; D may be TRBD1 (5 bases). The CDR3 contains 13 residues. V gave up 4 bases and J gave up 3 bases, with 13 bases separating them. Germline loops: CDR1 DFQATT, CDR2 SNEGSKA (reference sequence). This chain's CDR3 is CSATILQDYEQYF. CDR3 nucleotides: TGCAGTGCTACCATTCTACAGGACTACGAGCAGTACTTC.

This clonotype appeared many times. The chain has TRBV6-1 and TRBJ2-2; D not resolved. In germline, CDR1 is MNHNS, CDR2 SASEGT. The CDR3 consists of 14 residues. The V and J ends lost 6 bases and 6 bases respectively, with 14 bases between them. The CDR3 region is CASRPLEYAGELFF. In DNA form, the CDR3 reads TGTGCCAGCAGGCCCCTGGAATATGCCGGGGAGCTGTTTTTT.

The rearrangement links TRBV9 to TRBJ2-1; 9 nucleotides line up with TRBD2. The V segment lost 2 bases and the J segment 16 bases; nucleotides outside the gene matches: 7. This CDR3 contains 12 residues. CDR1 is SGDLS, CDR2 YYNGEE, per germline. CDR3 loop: CASSVGGGRAFF. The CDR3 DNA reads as TGTGCCAGCAGCGTCGGGGGCGGGAGGGCCTTCTTC.

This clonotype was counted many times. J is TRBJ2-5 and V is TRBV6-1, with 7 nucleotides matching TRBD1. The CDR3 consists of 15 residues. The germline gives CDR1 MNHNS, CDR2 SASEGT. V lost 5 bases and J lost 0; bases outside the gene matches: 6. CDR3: CASSRMGQNQETQYF. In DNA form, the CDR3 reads TGTGCCAGCAGTCGAATGGGACAGAACCAAGAGACCCAGTACTTC.

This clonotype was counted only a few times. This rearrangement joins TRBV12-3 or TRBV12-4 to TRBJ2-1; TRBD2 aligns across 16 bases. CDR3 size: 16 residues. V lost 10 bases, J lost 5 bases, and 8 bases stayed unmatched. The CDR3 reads CATAGTSGGGHNEQFF. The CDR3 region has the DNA TGTGCCACCGCCGGGACTAGCGGGGGGGGTCACAATGAGCAGTTCTTC.

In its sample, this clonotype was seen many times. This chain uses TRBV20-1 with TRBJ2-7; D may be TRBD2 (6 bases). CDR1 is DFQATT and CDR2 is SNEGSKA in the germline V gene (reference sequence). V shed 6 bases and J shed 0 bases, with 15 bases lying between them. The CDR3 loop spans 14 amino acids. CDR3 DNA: TGCAGTGCAAAGACGGGGGAATTCTCCTACGAGCAGTACTTC. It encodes CSAKTGEFSYEQYF.

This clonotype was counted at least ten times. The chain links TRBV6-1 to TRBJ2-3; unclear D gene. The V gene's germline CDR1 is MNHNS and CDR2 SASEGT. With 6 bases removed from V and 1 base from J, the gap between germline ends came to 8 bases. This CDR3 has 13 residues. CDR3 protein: CASRPQGTDTQYF. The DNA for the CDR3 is TGTGCCAGCAGACCCCAGGGCACAGATACGCAGTATTTT.

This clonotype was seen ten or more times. The CDR3 sequence is CASSLAGVVQGEMDTQYF. The CDR3 coding sequence is TGTGCCAGCAGCTTAGCGGGGGTAGTGCAGGGTGAAATGGATACGCAGTATTTT. The rearrangement joins TRBV7-6 to TRBJ2-3; D may match TRBD1 or TRBD2 (5 bases each). The CDR3 contains 18 residues. V shed 0 bases and J shed 6 bases, with 22 bases lying between them. CDR1 is SGHVS, CDR2 FNYEAQ, per germline.

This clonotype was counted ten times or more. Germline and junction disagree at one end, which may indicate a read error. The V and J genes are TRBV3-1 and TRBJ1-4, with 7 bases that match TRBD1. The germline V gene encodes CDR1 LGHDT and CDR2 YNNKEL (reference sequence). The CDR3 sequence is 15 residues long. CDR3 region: CASSQGSGGAEKLFF. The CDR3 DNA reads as TGTGCCAGCAGTCAAGGATCAGGGGGTGCTGAAAAACTGTTTTTT.

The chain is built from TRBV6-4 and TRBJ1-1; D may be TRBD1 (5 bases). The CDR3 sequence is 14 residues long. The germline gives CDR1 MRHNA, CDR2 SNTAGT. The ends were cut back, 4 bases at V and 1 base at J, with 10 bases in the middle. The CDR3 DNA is TGTGCCAGCAGTGTTGGTCAGGGGAACACTGAAGCTTTCTTT. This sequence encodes CASSVGQGNTEAFF.

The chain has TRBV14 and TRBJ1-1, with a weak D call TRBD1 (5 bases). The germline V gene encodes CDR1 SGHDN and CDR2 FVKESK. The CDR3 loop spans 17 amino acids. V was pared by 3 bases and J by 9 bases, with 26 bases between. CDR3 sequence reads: CASSQVPGDKVTRKAFF. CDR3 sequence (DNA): TGTGCCAGCAGCCAGGTCCCGGGGGATAAGGTTACCAGGAAAGCTTTCTTT.

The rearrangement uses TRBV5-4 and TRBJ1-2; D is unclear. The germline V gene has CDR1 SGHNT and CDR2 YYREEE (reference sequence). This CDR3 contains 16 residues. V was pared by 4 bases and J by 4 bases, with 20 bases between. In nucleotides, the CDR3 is TGTGCCAGCAGCCTGTCCGAGACTGCTTTTGGCTATGGCTACACCTTC. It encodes CASSLSETAFGYGYTF.

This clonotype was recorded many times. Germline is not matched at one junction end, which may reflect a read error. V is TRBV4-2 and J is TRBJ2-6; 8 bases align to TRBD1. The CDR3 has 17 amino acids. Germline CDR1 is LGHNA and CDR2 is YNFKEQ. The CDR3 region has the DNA TGTGCCAGCAGCGAAGACAGGGGTGCTACTGGGGCCAACGTCCTGACTTTC. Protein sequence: CASSEDRGATGANVLTF.

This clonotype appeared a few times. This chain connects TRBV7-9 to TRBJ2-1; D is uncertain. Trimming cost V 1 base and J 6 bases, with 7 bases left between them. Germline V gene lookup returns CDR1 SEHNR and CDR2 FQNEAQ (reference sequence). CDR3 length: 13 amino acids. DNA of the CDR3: TGTGCCAGCAGCTTAGGAAGGGTCAATGAGCAGTTCTTC. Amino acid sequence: CASSLGRVNEQFF. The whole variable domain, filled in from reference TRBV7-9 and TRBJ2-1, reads DTGVSQNPRHKITKRGQNVTFRCDPISEHNRLYWYRQTLGQGPEFLTYFQNEAQLEKSRLLSDRFSAERPKGSFSTLEIQRTEQGDSAMYLCASSLGRVNEQFFGPGTRLTVL.

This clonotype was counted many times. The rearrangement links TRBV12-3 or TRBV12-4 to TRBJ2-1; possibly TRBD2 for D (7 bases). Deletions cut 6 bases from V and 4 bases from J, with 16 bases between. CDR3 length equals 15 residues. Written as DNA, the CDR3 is TGTGCCAGCAGCCTAAGGGGGGGGGCTTACAATGAGCAGTTCTTC. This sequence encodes CASSLRGGAYNEQFF.

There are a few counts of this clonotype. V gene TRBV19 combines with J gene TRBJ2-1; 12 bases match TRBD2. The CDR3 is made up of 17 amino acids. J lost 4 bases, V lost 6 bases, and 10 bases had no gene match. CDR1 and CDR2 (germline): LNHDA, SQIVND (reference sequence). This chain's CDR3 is CASRASGGAEAYNEQFF. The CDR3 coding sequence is TGTGCCAGTAGGGCTAGCGGGGGGGCCGAGGCATACAATGAGCAGTTCTTC.

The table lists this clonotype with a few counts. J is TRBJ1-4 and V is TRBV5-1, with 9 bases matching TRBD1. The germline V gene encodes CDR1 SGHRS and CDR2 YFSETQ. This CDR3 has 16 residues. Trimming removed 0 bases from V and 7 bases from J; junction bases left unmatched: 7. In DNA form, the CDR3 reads TGCGCCAGCAGCTTGGCCGGTCTGACAGGGGGTGAAAAACTGTTTTTT. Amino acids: CASSLAGLTGGEKLFF.

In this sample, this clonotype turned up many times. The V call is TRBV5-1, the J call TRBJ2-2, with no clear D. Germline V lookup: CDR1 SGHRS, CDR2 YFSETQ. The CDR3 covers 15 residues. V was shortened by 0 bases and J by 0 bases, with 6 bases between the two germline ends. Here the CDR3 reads CASSLGVANTGELFF. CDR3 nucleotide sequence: TGCGCCAGCAGCTTGGGGGTTGCGAACACCGGGGAGCTGTTTTTT.

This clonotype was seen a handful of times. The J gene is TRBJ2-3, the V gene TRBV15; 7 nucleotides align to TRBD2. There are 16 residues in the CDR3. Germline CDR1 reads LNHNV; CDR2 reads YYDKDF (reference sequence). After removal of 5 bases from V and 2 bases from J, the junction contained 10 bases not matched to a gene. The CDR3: CATSGGLVRDTDTQYF. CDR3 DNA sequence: TGTGCCACCAGCGGAGGACTAGTAAGGGACACAGATACGCAGTATTTT.